The 21 T cell receptor beta chains given below trace back to one sample, sequenced in a study of lymphopenia after photon versus proton radiotherapy. The table came from immunoSEQ multiplex PCR; TCRdb's copy has only in-frame clones and leaves some out. This sample yields 150,000 or so clones, of which approximately 86% are seen a single time; about 4.7% belongs to the top ten. Sample: peripheral blood, taken from a patient treated with photon-based radiotherapy. The source is a man over 45 with gastric cancer.

The count of this clone is one. The rearrangement links TRBV27 to TRBJ2-6, with 8 nucleotides matching TRBD2. The germline CDR1 and CDR2 sequences are MNHEY and SMNVEV (reference sequence). This CDR3 has 17 residues. Losses at the gene ends were 4 bases for V and 1 base for J; bases not matched to a gene: 6. The CDR3 coding sequence is TGTGCCAGCAGTTGGACGGGAGGGCCTTCTGGGGCCAACGTCCTGACTTTC. Protein product: CASSWTGGPSGANVLTF.

This clone has only one observation. V and J are TRBV5-6 and TRBJ2-1; 12 bases are shared with TRBD2. CDR3 length equals 17 residues. Germline CDR1 and CDR2: SGHDT and YYEEEE. The ends lost 4 bases at V and 4 bases at J; junction bases unmatched: 9. This CDR3 reads CASSPRASGRAYNEQFF. CDR3 bases: TGTGCCAGCAGCCCCCGGGCTAGCGGGAGGGCATACAATGAGCAGTTCTTC.

The genes are TRBV20-1 and TRBJ2-2, with D unresolved. This CDR3 is built from 11 residues. Germline V gives CDR1 DFQATT, CDR2 SNEGSKA (reference sequence). V lost 5 bases to trimming and J lost 4 bases, with 5 bases between them. Here the CDR3 reads CSALSTGELFF. CDR3 DNA: TGCAGTGCTTTGAGCACCGGGGAGCTGTTTTTT.

This clone appeared a few times. The rearrangement links TRBV18 to TRBJ2-1; no firm D call. From germline, CDR1 is KGHSH and CDR2 LQKENI. The CDR3 spans 12 residues. The V end was cut by 2 bases, the J end by 7 bases, with 6 bases between. The CDR3 sequence: CASSPKGNEQFF. CDR3 DNA: TGTGCCAGCTCACCAAAGGGTAATGAGCAGTTCTTC.

J is TRBJ2-7 and V is TRBV30; 7 bases fit TRBD1. The V gene's germline CDR1 is GTSNPN and CDR2 SVGIG (reference sequence). Unmatched junction bases numbered 8, after V lost 4 bases and J lost 2 bases. The CDR3 is 14 residues long. The CDR3 loop is CAWNRRQGAYEQYF. In nucleotides, the CDR3 is TGTGCCTGGAATCGGAGACAGGGCGCCTACGAGCAGTACTTC.

V usage is TRBV4-1 and J usage is TRBJ2-7; the D call may be TRBD1 or TRBD2 (5 bases each). The CDR3 loop spans 16 amino acids. Germline assignment: CDR1 MGHRA and CDR2 YSYEKL. V was shortened by 4 bases and J by 6 bases, with 22 bases between the two germline ends. The CDR3 DNA follows: TGCGCCAGCAGCCGAGGACTGGTTTGGGACCCCACCGAGCAGTACTTC. It codes for CASSRGLVWDPTEQYF.

J is TRBJ1-2 and V is TRBV5-1; tentatively, D is TRBD1 (5 bases). The CDR3 runs 14 residues. V lost 0 bases and J 4 bases, leaving 10 bases between the germline ends. Germline V gene sequence: CDR1 SGHRS, CDR2 YFSETQ. CDR3 loop: CASSLGAGLYGYTF. In DNA, the CDR3 is TGCGCCAGCAGCTTGGGGGCAGGGCTCTATGGCTACACCTTC.

This rearrangement joins TRBV11-2 to TRBJ2-7, with 9 bases fitting TRBD1. Germline-derived CDR1 and CDR2 are SGHAT and FQNNGV. The trim removed 4 bases at V and 7 bases at J, leaving 8 bases unmatched. The CDR3 has 14 residues. The DNA of the CDR3 is TGTGCCAGCAGCTCCACAGGGGGCCTTTTTGAGCAGTACTTC. Translated, it gives CASSSTGGLFEQYF.

The gene calls are TRBV6-5 and TRBJ1-4; 7 nucleotides align to TRBD1. Per germline, CDR1 MNHEY and CDR2 SVGAGI. CDR3 size: 15 residues. With V trimmed by 0 bases and J by 4 bases, 2 bases remained unmatched. CDR3 coding DNA: TGTGCCAGCAGTTACTCAAGGGACAGTAATGAAAAACTGTTTTTT. Translation gives CASSYSRDSNEKLFF.

This chain links TRBV6-1 with TRBJ2-3, with TRBD1 matching 7 bases. Germline V gives CDR1 MNHNS, CDR2 SASEGT. The CDR3 runs 12 residues. Germline trimming cut 8 bases from V and 2 bases from J; bases unmatched to any gene: 1. In DNA, the CDR3 is TGTGCCAGCGACAGGGTCACAGATACGCAGTATTTT. Protein product: CASDRVTDTQYF.

The genes are TRBV9 and TRBJ2-5; D is uncertain. From germline, CDR1 is SGDLS and CDR2 YYNGEE. The CDR3 spans 13 residues. V lost 3 bases, J lost 1 base, and 7 bases lay in between. CDR3 bases: TGTGCCAGCAGCGGGGCTAGCCAAGAGACCCAGTACTTC. Translated, it gives CASSGASQETQYF. Full variable domain (rest looked up from reference TRBV9 and TRBJ2-5): DSGVTQTPKHLITATGQRVTLRCSPRSGDLSVYWYQQSLDQGLQFLIQYYNGEERAKGNILERFSAQQFPDLHSELNLSSLELGDSALYFCASSGASQETQYFGPGTRLLVL.

The chain is built from TRBV27 and TRBJ1-1; 8 nucleotides align to TRBD1. The CDR3 is made up of 13 amino acids. Germline V gene sequence: CDR1 MNHEY, CDR2 SMNVEV (reference sequence). After removal of 3 bases from V and 8 bases from J, the junction contained 5 bases not matched to a gene. The CDR3 coding sequence is TGTGCCAGCAGTTTCCGCGGACAGGGAGAAGCTTTCTTT. It yields the protein CASSFRGQGEAFF.

The chain carries TRBV5-4 and TRBJ2-3, with 7 bases identical to TRBD1. Germline V lookup: CDR1 SGHNT, CDR2 YYREEE (reference sequence). J gave up 6 bases and V 4 bases, and 11 bases lay outside the gene matches. The CDR3 covers 15 residues. The CDR3 sequence: CASSIGTDTSDTQYF. DNA for the CDR3: TGTGCCAGCAGCATCGGGACAGATACCTCCGATACGCAGTATTTT.

V is TRBV19 and J is TRBJ2-2, with a tentative D call TRBD2 (6 bases). The germline V gene encodes CDR1 LNHDA and CDR2 SQIVND (reference sequence). The CDR3 spans 13 residues. Trimming took 6 bases from V and 9 from J, leaving 14 bases between them. CDR3 sequence: CASSISGPRELFF. CDR3 sequence (DNA): TGTGCCAGTAGCATTAGCGGTCCCCGGGAGCTGTTTTTT. Complete variable domain (other parts from reference TRBV19 and TRBJ2-2): DGGITQSPKYLFRKEGQNVTLSCEQNLNHDAMYWYRQDPGQGLRLIYYSQIVNDFQKGDIAEGYSVSREKKESFPLTVTSAQKNPTAFYLCASSISGPRELFFGEGSRLTVL.

This clone appeared a single time. The CDR3 is CASSLEGLGNNEQFF. The CDR3 nucleotides read TGTGCCAGCAGTTTAGAAGGTCTAGGAAACAATGAGCAGTTCTTC. This chain uses TRBV28 with TRBJ2-1; D not certain. The CDR3 has 15 residues. V was trimmed by 2 bases and J by 5 bases, leaving 13 bases between them. Germline-derived CDR1 and CDR2 are MDHEN and SYDVKM.

The chain employs TRBV6-5 and TRBJ1-2, with TRBD1 matching over 9 bases. Germline-derived CDR1 and CDR2 are MNHEY and SVGAGI. After removal of 0 bases from V and 7 bases from J, the junction contained 6 bases not matched to a gene. The CDR3 contains 15 residues. This chain's CDR3 is CASSYSGTGTSGYTF. The CDR3 DNA sequence: TGTGCCAGCAGTTACTCCGGGACAGGGACGAGTGGCTACACCTTC.

The chain employs TRBV13 and TRBJ1-4; 7 bases align to TRBD1. V dropped 5 bases and J dropped 6; count of bases not matched to a gene: 15. There are 17 residues in the CDR3. Germline CDR1 is PRHDT and CDR2 is FYEKMQ (reference sequence). This CDR3 reads CASSPGRGRQGYEKLFF. CDR3 coding DNA: TGTGCCAGCAGCCCCGGTCGTGGGAGACAGGGTTATGAAAAACTGTTTTTT.

The chain links TRBV5-1 to TRBJ2-1; D is uncertain. The CDR3 is 15 amino acids. The V end was cut by 5 bases, the J end by 7 bases, with 19 bases between. In germline, CDR1 is SGHRS, CDR2 YFSETQ. Written as DNA, the CDR3 is TGCGCCAGCAGTCCAAATAGGCCCTCCGGAAATGAGCAGTTCTTC. Translation gives CASSPNRPSGNEQFF.

This chain joins TRBV9 and TRBJ2-5; 7 bases are shared with TRBD1. CDR3 length: 15 amino acids. Germline CDR1 and CDR2: SGDLS and YYNGEE. Losses at the gene ends were 3 bases for V and 2 bases for J; bases not matched to a gene: 7. In nucleotides, the CDR3 is TGTGCCAGCAGCGAGATGCCGGGACAGCAAGAGACCCAGTACTTC. As protein: CASSEMPGQQETQYF.

The chain combines TRBV19 with TRBJ1-5; D may be TRBD1 (6 bases). Trimming took off 5 bases at V and 7 bases at J, with 24 bases between the two ends. CDR1 is LNHDA, CDR2 SQIVND, per germline (reference sequence). The CDR3 spans 17 residues. The CDR3 DNA reads TGTGCCAGTAGTCATTACCCCACAGGGAGGGGGGAGCAGCCCCAGCATTTT. This translates into CASSHYPTGRGEQPQHF.

The chain joins TRBV5-8 to TRBJ1-2; maybe TRBD1 (6 bases). V dropped 0 bases and J dropped 6 bases, with 18 bases sitting between them. CDR1 and CDR2 (germline): SGHTS, YDEGEE. The CDR3 loop spans 16 amino acids. The DNA of the CDR3 is TGTGCCAGCAGCTTGGAAGTGGGGGCCTCCGGCGATGGCTACACCTTC. This gives the protein CASSLEVGASGDGYTF.